This T cell receptor (beta chain) was observed in a study of vaccination effects on CD4 cells after COVID-19. Assay: immunoSEQ multiplex PCR; the TCRdb copy retains only in-frame clones and omits some. The profile shows tens of thousands of clones, around 78% of them singletons. As for this clone: Its antigen is still unknown.

Viral peptide pool expansion of antigen-specific CD4+ T cells preceded sequencing in the ViraFEST assay. Upon completion of around eleven days in culture, CD4+ T cells were isolated. The vaccine given was either BNT162b2 or mRNA-1273, in two doses. This CDR3 has 14 amino acids. The germline CDR1 and CDR2 sequences are SGHRS and YFSETQ. The V segment lost 4 bases and the J segment 7 bases; nucleotides outside the gene matches: 8. The V call is TRBV5-1, the J call TRBJ2-1, with 7 bases matching TRBD2. The clonotype was recovered from a human donor who received a COVID-19 vaccine. Sequencing used CD4+ T cells from PBMCs cultured with HCoV-229E spike peptides, obtained after COVID-19 vaccination. This CDR3 reads CASSQRTSRNEQFF. The CDR3 DNA reads TGCGCCAGCAGCCAACGGACTAGTCGGAATGAGCAGTTCTTC.